The 23 T cell receptor beta chains reported below all come from one sample, sequenced in a study of early T cells in non-severe SARS-CoV-2 infection. TCRdb itself ran the 5' RACE reads through MiXCR, one entry per CDR3 protein. The sample has 70,000 or so distinct CDR3 sequences, roughly a tenth seen once. Sequencing input: whole blood. The receptors come from an adult who was a healthcare worker with PCR-confirmed SARS-CoV-2 infection or an uninfected control (not recorded which).

This clonotype came up a few times. The chain carries TRBV7-2 and TRBJ1-2; 10 nucleotides align to TRBD1. The V segment lost 5 bases and the J segment 1 base; nucleotides outside the gene matches: 7. CDR1 SGHTA and CDR2 FQGNSA come from the germline V gene. CDR3 length: 16 residues. CDR3 sequence (DNA): TGTGCCAGCAGCCGGACGGGACAGGGGCTTAACTATGGCTACACCTTC. It translates to CASSRTGQGLNYGYTF.

This clonotype was detected many times. DNA of the CDR3: TGTGCCAGCAGCCAATACGGCACCGTGAATTCACCCCTCCACTTT. The encoded protein is CASSQYGTVNSPLHF. J is TRBJ1-6 and V is TRBV11-2, with D unresolved. This CDR3 is 15 amino acids long. The V end was cut by 5 bases, the J end by 7 bases, with 15 bases between. Germline CDR1 reads SGHAT; CDR2 reads FQNNGV.

This clonotype was picked up a small number of times. This sequence joins TRBV14 and TRBJ2-4, with D tentatively TRBD1 (5 bases). The CDR3 spans 15 residues. Per the germline V gene, CDR1 is SGHDN and CDR2 is FVKESK. The V gene lost 1 base and the J gene lost 9 bases, with 16 bases spanning the gap. DNA for the CDR3: TGTGCCAGCAGCCAAGTCCCAGGGAAATGGGGCATTCAGTACTTC. It translates to CASSQVPGKWGIQYF.

This clonotype was found a few times. In DNA, the CDR3 is TGTGCCAACCCTCCGACCCCTCCAGATACGCAGTATTTT. This encodes CANPPTPPDTQYF. The V call is TRBV5-4, the J call TRBJ2-3; no definite D call. Germline V gene sequence: CDR1 SGHNT, CDR2 YYREEE (reference sequence). The CDR3 totals 13 residues. With 9 bases removed from V and 4 bases from J, the gap between germline ends came to 15 bases.

This clonotype occurred a few times. CDR3 residues: CASSLAVSYGYTF. The CDR3 region has the DNA TGTGCCAGCAGCTTGGCGGTTAGCTATGGCTACACCTTC. V usage is TRBV7-9 and J usage is TRBJ1-2, with D hard to call. V was pared by 3 bases and J by 4 bases, with 9 bases between. There are 13 residues in the CDR3. Looked up from germline, CDR1 is SEHNR and CDR2 is FQNEAQ (reference sequence).

At least ten counts were recorded for this clonotype. The CDR3 region is CSALVGGIFSNQPQHF. The CDR3 nucleotides read TGCAGTGCTTTGGTGGGAGGGATATTTAGCAATCAGCCCCAGCATTTT. This sequence joins TRBV20-1 and TRBJ1-5, with D unclear. This CDR3 has 16 residues. V shed 5 bases and J shed 0 bases, with 17 bases lying between them. The V gene's germline CDR1 is DFQATT and CDR2 SNEGSKA (reference sequence).

The sample holds many counts of this clonotype. This rearrangement joins TRBV13 to TRBJ2-3; D remains ambiguous. V gave up 0 bases and J gave up 6 bases, with 7 bases separating them. CDR1 and CDR2 (germline): PRHDT, FYEKMQ (reference sequence). CDR3 size: 13 residues. CDR3 sequence reads: CASSLGVSDTQYF. CDR3 DNA sequence: TGTGCCAGCAGCTTAGGTGTGTCGGATACGCAGTATTTT.

To note about this clonotype: Germline is not matched at one junction end, which may reflect a read error. J is TRBJ2-7 and V is TRBV4-1; 7 bases agree with TRBD2. The CDR3 has 15 amino acids. Germline CDR1 MGHRA, CDR2 YSYEKL. Here the CDR3 reads CASSQGPAGFYEQYF. The CDR3 DNA sequence: TGTGCCAGCAGCCAAGGGCCAGCGGGATTCTACGAGCAGTACTTC.

The V call is TRBV2, the J call TRBJ2-1; 14 bases fit TRBD2. CDR1 SNHLY and CDR2 FYNNEI come from the germline V gene. The CDR3 is 17 residues long. V shed 8 bases, J shed 3 bases, and the junction held 9 bases outside the gene matches. For the CDR3, the DNA is TGTGCCAGCGGAGGACTAGCGGGAGGCCCGCACTACAATGAGCAGTTCTTC. Translation gives CASGGLAGGPHYNEQFF. Full variable domain (outside the CDR3, taken from reference TRBV2 and TRBJ2-1): EPEVTQTPSHQVTQMGQEVILRCVPISNHLYFYWYRQILGQKVEFLVSFYNNEISEKSEIFDDQFSVERPDGSNFTLKIRSTKLEDSAMYFCASGGLAGGPHYNEQFFGPGTRLTVL.

The chain is built from TRBV6-6 and TRBJ2-3; the D gene is possibly TRBD2 (5 bases). There are 16 residues in the CDR3. Trimming stripped 5 bases from V and 0 bases from J, with 15 bases between. Germline V lookup: CDR1 MNHNY, CDR2 SVGAGI (reference sequence). For the CDR3, the DNA is TGTGCCAGCAGTGAGACCGGAGCGGCTAGCACAGATACGCAGTATTTT. It specifies CASSETGAASTDTQYF.

Many counts were recorded for this clonotype. V is TRBV7-9 and J is TRBJ2-5; 7 positions match TRBD2. Unmatched junction bases numbered 8, after V lost 5 bases and J lost 5 bases. The germline V gene encodes CDR1 SEHNR and CDR2 FQNEAQ (reference sequence). The CDR3 consists of 14 residues. The CDR3: CASSRLAPRETQYF. In DNA, the CDR3 is TGTGCCAGCAGCAGACTAGCCCCTAGGGAGACCCAGTACTTC. The entire variable domain, with the rest obtained from reference TRBV7-9 and TRBJ2-5, is as follows: DTGVSQNPRHKITKRGQNVTFRCDPISEHNRLYWYRQTLGQGPEFLTYFQNEAQLEKSRLLSDRFSAERPKGSFSTLEIQRTEQGDSAMYLCASSRLAPRETQYFGPGTRLLVL.

This chain links TRBV19 with TRBJ1-1; unclear D gene. The CDR3 runs to 13 residues. Deletions cut 7 bases from V and 1 base from J, with 10 bases between. CDR1 LNHDA and CDR2 SQIVND come from the germline V gene (reference sequence). The CDR3 loop reads CASTRAGNTEAFF. CDR3 coding DNA: TGTGCCAGTACGAGGGCAGGGAACACTGAAGCTTTCTTT.

This clonotype was seen only a few times. The chain links TRBV12-3 or TRBV12-4 to TRBJ2-7; D not certain. The CDR3 totals 11 residues. Trimming took 3 bases from V and 6 from J, leaving 6 bases between them. DNA for the CDR3: TGTGCCAGCAGTTTTGGTGCCGAGCAGTACTTC. This codes for CASSFGAEQYF.

The chain recombines TRBV20-1 with TRBJ2-3; no clear D gene. With 3 bases removed from V and 4 bases from J, the gap between germline ends came to 8 bases. Germline-derived CDR1 and CDR2 are DFQATT and SNEGSKA (reference sequence). The CDR3 runs 12 residues. DNA of the CDR3: TGCAGTGCTAGTCCCCCGGCAGATACGCAGTATTTT. The encoded protein is CSASPPADTQYF.

This chain joins TRBV5-5 and TRBJ1-5, with a weak D call TRBD1 (5 bases). Trimming cost V 0 bases and J 6 bases, with 16 bases left between them. This CDR3 region has 16 residues. Germline CDR1 reads SGHKS; CDR2 reads YYEKEE (reference sequence). CDR3 coding DNA: TGTGCCAGCAGCTTGGATTCAGGGCGGGGTTCTCAGCCCCAGCATTTT. This encodes CASSLDSGRGSQPQHF.

Ten or more counts support this clonotype. The J gene is TRBJ2-1, the V gene TRBV12-3 or TRBV12-4; D gene ambiguous. The CDR3 has 12 amino acids. V was trimmed by 3 bases and J by 9 bases, leaving 9 bases between them. CDR3 residues: CASSFSTGEQFF. The CDR3 coding sequence is TGTGCCAGCAGTTTTTCTACCGGTGAGCAGTTCTTC.

This clonotype has just a few counts. The chain joins TRBV5-1 to TRBJ2-7; D is uncertain. The V gene lost 0 bases and the J gene lost 6 bases, with 4 bases spanning the gap. Germline CDR1 and CDR2: SGHRS and YFSETQ. CDR3 length: 11 amino acids. The CDR3 spells CASSLEGEQYF. CDR3 sequence (DNA): TGCGCCAGCAGCTTGGAGGGCGAGCAGTACTTC.

This clonotype was found a few times. The chain employs TRBV20-1 and TRBJ2-3, with D uncertain. The V and J ends lost 6 bases and 5 bases respectively, with 12 bases between them. Germline CDR1 DFQATT, CDR2 SNEGSKA (reference sequence). This CDR3 comprises 12 residues. The CDR3 DNA is TGCAGTGCAAAGATACCGGGAGATACGCAGTATTTT. This encodes CSAKIPGDTQYF.

This clonotype was detected ten times or more. The chain employs TRBV11-2 and TRBJ2-7, with 8 bases matching TRBD1. The CDR3 is made up of 15 amino acids. Germline CDR1 is SGHAT and CDR2 is FQNNGV. Trimming at V came to 5 bases and at J to 2 bases, leaving 8 bases not matched to a gene. The CDR3 bases are TGTGCCAGCAGCCGGCCCCGACAGGGGACCTACGAGCAGTACTTC. Its protein is CASSRPRQGTYEQYF.

CDR3 sequence (DNA): TGTGCCAGCAGCTTAGCAGGGGGGAGAGGAGGCTACACCTTC. Translating gives CASSLAGGRGGYTF. The chain links TRBV7-2 to TRBJ1-2; D is possibly TRBD1 (6 bases). Trimming removed 0 bases from V and 8 bases from J, with 13 bases in between. CDR1 and CDR2 (germline): SGHTA, FQGNSA. The CDR3 is 14 residues long. Drawing the rest from reference TRBV7-2 and TRBJ1-2, the complete variable domain is GAGVSQSPSNKVTEKGKDVELRCDPISGHTALYWYRQSLGQGLEFLIYFQGNSAPDKSGLPSDRFSAERTGGSVSTLTIQRTQQEDSAVYLCASSLAGGRGGYTFGSGTRLTVV.

The chain recombines TRBV9 with TRBJ2-1; D is perhaps TRBD1 or TRBD2 (5 bases each). Germline V gene sequence: CDR1 SGDLS, CDR2 YYNGEE. This CDR3 has 15 amino acids. The V end was cut by 0 bases, the J end by 5 bases, with 12 bases between. CDR3 amino acids: CASSVGGTLNNEQFF. DNA for the CDR3: TGTGCCAGCAGCGTAGGAGGGACCCTAAACAATGAGCAGTTCTTC.

The genes are TRBV19 and TRBJ1-2; 11 positions match TRBD1. Trimming took 6 bases from V and 8 from J; bases not matched to a gene: 8. The CDR3 spans 14 residues. Germline CDR1 and CDR2: LNHDA and SQIVND (reference sequence). CDR3 sequence reads: CASSPGTGGYGYTF. The CDR3 DNA sequence: TGTGCCAGTAGCCCCGGGACAGGGGGATACGGCTACACCTTC.

V is TRBV3-1 and J is TRBJ1-2; a weak D match, TRBD1 (6 bases). Between the trimmed V and J ends, which lost 1 base and 8 bases, there was a span of 11 bases. Germline CDR1 is LGHDT and CDR2 is YNNKEL (reference sequence). CDR3 length: 13 residues. In DNA, the CDR3 is TGTGCCAGCAGCCAAGGAGCCAGGGGCGGCTACACCTTC. It translates to CASSQGARGGYTF. The variable domain in full, completed from reference TRBV3-1 and TRBJ1-2, reads DTAVSQTPKYLVTQMGNDKSIKCEQNLGHDTMYWYKQDSKKFLKIMFSYNNKELIINETVPNRFSPKSPDKAHLNLHINSLELGDSAVYFCASSQGARGGYTFGSGTRLTVV.